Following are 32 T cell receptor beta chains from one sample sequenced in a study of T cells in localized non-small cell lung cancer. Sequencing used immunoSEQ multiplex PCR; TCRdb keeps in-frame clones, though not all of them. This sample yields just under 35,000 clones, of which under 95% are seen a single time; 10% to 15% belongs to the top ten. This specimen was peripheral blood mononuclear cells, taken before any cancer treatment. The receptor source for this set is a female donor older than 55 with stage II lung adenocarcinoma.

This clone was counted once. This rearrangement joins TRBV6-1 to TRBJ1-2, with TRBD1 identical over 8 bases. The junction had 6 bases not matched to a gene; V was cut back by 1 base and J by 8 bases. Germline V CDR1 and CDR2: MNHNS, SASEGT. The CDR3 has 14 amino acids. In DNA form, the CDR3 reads TGTGCCAGCAGTGAAGATAGGACAGGGACCGGCTACACCTTC. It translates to CASSEDRTGTGYTF.

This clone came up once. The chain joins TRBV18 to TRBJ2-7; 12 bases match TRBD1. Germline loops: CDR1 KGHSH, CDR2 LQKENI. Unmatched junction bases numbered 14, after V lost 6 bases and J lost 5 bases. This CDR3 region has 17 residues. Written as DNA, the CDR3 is TGTGCCAGCTCCCTAATACGCCCGGGACAGGGGGCAAACGAGCAGTACTTC. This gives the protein CASSLIRPGQGANEQYF.

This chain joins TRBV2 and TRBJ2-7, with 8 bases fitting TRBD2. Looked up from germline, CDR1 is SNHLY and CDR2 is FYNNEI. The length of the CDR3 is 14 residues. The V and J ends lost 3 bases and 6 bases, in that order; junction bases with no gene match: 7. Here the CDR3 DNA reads TGTGCCAGCAGTGACGACGCGGGGGGCCTCGAGCAGTACTTC. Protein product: CASSDDAGGLEQYF.

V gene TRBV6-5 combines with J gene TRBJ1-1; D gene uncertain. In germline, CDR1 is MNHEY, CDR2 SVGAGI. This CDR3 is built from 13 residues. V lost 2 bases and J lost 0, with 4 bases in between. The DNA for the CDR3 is TGTGCCAGCAGTTACGGGATGAACACTGAAGCTTTCTTT. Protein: CASSYGMNTEAFF.

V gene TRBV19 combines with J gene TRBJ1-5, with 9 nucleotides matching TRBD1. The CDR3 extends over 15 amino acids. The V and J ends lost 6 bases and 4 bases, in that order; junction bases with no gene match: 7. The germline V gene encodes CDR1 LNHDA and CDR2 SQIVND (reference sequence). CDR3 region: CASSDGTGLNQPQHF. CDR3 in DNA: TGTGCCAGTAGCGACGGGACAGGGCTTAATCAGCCCCAGCATTTT.

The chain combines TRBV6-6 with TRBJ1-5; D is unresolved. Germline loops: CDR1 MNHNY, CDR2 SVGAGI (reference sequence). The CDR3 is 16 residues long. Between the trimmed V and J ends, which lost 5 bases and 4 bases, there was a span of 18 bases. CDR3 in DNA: TGTGCCAGCAGTAAACCGGGCCCCAGCCTAAATCAGCCCCAGCATTTT. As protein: CASSKPGPSLNQPQHF.

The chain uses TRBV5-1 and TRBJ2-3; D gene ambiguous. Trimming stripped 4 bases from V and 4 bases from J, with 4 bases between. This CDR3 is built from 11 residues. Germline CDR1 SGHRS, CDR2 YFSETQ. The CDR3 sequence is CASSRSDTQYF. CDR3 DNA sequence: TGCGCCAGCAGCCGATCAGATACGCAGTATTTT.

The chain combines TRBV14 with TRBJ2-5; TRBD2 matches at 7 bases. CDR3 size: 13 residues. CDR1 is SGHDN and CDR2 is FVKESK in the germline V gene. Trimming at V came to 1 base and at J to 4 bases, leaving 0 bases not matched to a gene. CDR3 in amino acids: CASSQGEGETQYF. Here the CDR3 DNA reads TGTGCCAGCAGCCAAGGGGAGGGAGAGACCCAGTACTTC.

DNA of the CDR3: TGTGCCAGCAGTTCCTGGAGCGGGGTGGGCTACAATGAGCAGTTCTTC. Its translation: CASSSWSGVGYNEQFF. The rearrangement joins TRBV27 to TRBJ2-1; TRBD2 agrees at 7 bases. The CDR3 length is 16 residues. Germline assignment: CDR1 MNHEY and CDR2 SMNVEV (reference sequence). Trimming removed 4 bases from V and 3 bases from J; junction bases left unmatched: 9.

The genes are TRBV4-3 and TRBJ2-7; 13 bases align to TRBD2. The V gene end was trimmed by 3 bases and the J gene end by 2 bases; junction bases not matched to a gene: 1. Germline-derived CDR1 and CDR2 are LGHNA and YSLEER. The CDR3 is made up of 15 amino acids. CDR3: CASSQGLAGTYEQYF. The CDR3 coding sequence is TGCGCCAGCAGCCAGGGACTAGCGGGAACCTACGAGCAGTACTTC.

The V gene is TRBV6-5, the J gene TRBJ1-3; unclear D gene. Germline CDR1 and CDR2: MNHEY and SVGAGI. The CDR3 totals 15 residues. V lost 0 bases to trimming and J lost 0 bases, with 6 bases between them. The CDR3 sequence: CASSYSADSGNTIYF. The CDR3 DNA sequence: TGTGCCAGCAGTTACTCGGCAGACTCTGGAAACACCATATATTTT.

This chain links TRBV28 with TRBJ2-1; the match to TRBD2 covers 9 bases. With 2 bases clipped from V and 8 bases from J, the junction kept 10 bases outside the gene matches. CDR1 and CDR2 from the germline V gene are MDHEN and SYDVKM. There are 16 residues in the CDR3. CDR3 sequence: CASSLNGGRARYEQFF. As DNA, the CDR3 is TGTGCCAGCAGTTTAAATGGCGGGAGGGCCAGGTATGAGCAGTTCTTC.

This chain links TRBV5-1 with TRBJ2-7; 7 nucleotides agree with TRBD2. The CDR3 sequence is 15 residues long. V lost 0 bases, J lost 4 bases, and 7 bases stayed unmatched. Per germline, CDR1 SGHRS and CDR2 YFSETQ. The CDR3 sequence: CASSLGGGVAYEQYF. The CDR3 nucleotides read TGCGCCAGCAGCTTGGGCGGGGGAGTTGCGTACGAGCAGTACTTC.

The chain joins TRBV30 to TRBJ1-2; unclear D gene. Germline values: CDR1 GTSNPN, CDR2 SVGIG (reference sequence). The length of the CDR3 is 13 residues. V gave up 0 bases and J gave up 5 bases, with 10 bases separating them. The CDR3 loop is CAWSVPGSYGYTF. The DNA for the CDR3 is TGTGCCTGGAGTGTACCGGGCAGTTATGGCTACACCTTC.

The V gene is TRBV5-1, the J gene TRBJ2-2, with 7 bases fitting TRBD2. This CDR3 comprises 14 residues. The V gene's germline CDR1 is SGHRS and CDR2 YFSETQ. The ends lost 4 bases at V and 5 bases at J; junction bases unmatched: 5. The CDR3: CASSGTMGTGELFF. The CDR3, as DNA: TGCGCCAGCAGCGGGACTATGGGTACCGGGGAGCTGTTTTTT.

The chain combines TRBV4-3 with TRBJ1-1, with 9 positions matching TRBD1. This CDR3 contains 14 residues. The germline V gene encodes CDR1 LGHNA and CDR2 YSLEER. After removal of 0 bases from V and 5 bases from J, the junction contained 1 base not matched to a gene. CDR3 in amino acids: CASSQEGQGTEAFF. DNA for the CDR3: TGCGCCAGCAGCCAAGAGGGACAGGGTACTGAAGCTTTCTTT.

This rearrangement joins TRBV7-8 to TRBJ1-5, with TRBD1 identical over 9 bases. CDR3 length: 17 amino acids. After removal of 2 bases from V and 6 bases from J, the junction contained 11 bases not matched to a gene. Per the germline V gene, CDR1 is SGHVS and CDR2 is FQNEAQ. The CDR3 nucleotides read TGTGCCAGCAGCTTACGGCCGGGACAGGGACTAAGTCAGCCCCAGCATTTT. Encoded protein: CASSLRPGQGLSQPQHF. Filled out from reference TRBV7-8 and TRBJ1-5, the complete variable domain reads GAGVSQSPRYKVAKRGQDVALRCDPISGHVSLFWYQQALGQGPEFLTYFQNEAQLDKSGLPSDRFFAERPEGSVSTLKIQRTQQEDSAVYLCASSLRPGQGLSQPQHFGDGTRLSIL.

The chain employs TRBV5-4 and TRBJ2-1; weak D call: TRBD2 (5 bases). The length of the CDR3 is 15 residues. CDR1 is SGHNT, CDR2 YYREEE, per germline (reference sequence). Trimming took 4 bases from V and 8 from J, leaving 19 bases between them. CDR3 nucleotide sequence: TGTGCCAGCAGCCGGTCCGGGATCCCGTCTGATGAGCAGTTCTTC. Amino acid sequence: CASSRSGIPSDEQFF.

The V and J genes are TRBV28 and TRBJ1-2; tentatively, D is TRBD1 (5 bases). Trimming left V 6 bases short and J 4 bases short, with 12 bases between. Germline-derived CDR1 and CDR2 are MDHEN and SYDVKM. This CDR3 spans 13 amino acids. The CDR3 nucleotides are TGTGCCAGCAGGGCGAGGGACGGCTATGGCTACACCTTC. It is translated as CASRARDGYGYTF.

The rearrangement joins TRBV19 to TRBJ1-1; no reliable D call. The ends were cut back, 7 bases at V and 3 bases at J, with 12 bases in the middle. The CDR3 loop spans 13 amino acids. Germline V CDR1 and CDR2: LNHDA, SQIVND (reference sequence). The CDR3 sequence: CASTLPHDTEAFF. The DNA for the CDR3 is TGTGCCAGTACCCTACCCCACGACACTGAAGCTTTCTTT.

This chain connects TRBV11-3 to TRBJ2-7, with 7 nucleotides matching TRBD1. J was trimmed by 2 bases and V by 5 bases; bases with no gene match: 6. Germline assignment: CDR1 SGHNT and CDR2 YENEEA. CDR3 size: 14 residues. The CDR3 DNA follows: TGTGCCAGCAGCCTAACGGGGACAGCCTACGAGCAGTACTTC. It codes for CASSLTGTAYEQYF.

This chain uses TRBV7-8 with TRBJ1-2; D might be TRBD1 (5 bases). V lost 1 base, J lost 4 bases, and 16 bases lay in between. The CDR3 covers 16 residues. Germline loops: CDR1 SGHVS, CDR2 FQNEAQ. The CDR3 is CASSLGAGKGAYGYTF. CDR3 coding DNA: TGTGCCAGCAGCTTAGGTGCAGGGAAAGGGGCCTATGGCTACACCTTC.

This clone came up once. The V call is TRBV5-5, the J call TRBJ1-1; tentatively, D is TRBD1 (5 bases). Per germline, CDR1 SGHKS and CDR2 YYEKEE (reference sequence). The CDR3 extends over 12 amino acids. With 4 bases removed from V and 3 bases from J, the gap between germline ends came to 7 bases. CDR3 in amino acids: CASSRGDTEAFF. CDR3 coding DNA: TGTGCCAGCAGCCGAGGGGACACTGAAGCTTTCTTT.

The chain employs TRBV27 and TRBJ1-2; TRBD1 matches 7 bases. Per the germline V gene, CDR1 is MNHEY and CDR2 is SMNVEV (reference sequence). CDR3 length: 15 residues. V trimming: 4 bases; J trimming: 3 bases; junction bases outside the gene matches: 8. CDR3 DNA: TGTGCCAGCAGTTCAGGGGGGGTTAGGCACTATGGCTACACCTTC. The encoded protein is CASSSGGVRHYGYTF.

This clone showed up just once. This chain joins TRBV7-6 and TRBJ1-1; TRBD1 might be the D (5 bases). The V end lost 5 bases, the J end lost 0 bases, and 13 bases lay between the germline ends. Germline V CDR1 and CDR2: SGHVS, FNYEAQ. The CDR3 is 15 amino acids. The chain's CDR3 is CASSPKVGLNTEAFF. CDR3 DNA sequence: TGTGCCAGCAGCCCAAAGGTGGGACTGAACACTGAAGCTTTCTTT.

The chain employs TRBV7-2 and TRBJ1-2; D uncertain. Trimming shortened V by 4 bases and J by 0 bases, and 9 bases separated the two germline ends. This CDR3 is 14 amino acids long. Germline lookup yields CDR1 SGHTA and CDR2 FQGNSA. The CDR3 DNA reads TGTGCCAGCAGCTCTCCGTTTGCTAACTATGGCTACACCTTC. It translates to CASSSPFANYGYTF. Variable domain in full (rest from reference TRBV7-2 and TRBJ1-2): GAGVSQSPSNKVTEKGKDVELRCDPISGHTALYWYRQSLGQGLEFLIYFQGNSAPDKSGLPSDRFSAERTGGSVSTLTIQRTQQEDSAVYLCASSSPFANYGYTFGSGTRLTVV.

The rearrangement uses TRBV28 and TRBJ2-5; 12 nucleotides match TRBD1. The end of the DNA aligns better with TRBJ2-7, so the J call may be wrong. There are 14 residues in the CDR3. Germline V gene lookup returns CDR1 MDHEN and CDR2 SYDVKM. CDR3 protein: CASRGTGGFDEQYF. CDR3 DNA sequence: TGTGCCAGCAGGGGGACAGGGGGCTTCGACGAGCAGTACTTC.

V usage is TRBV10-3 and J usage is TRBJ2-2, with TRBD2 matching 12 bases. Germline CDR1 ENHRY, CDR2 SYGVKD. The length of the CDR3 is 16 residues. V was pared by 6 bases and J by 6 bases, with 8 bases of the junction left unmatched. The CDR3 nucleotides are TGTGCCATCAGCCCATCTAGCGGGGGGGATGCCGGGGAGCTGTTTTTT. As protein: CAISPSSGGDAGELFF.

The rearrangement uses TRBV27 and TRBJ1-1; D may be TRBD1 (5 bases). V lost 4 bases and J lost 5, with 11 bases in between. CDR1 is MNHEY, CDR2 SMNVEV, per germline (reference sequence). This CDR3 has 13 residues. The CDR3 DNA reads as TGTGCCAGCAGTTATGGGGGGAATACTGAAGCTTTCTTT. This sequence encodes CASSYGGNTEAFF.

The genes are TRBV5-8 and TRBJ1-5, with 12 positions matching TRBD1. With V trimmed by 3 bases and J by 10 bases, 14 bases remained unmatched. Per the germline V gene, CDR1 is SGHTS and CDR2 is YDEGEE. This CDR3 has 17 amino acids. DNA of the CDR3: TGTGCCAGCAGCTACATTGCGTCCGGGACAGGGGGCTCCCCCCAGCATTTT. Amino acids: CASSYIASGTGGSPQHF.

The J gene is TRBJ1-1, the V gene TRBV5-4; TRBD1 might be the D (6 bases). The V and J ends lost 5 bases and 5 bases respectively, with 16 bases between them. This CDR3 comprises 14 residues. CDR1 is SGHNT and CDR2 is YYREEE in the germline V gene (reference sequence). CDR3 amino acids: CASRQGSRGTEAFF. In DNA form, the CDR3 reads TGTGCCAGCAGACAGGGCTCGAGAGGGACTGAAGCTTTCTTT.

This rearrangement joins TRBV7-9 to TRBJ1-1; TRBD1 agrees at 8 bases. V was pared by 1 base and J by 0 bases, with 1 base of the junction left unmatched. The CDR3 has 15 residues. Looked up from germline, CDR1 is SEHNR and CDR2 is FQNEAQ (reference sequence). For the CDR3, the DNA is TGTGCCAGCAGCTTAGGACAGGGGATGAACACTGAAGCTTTCTTT. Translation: CASSLGQGMNTEAFF.